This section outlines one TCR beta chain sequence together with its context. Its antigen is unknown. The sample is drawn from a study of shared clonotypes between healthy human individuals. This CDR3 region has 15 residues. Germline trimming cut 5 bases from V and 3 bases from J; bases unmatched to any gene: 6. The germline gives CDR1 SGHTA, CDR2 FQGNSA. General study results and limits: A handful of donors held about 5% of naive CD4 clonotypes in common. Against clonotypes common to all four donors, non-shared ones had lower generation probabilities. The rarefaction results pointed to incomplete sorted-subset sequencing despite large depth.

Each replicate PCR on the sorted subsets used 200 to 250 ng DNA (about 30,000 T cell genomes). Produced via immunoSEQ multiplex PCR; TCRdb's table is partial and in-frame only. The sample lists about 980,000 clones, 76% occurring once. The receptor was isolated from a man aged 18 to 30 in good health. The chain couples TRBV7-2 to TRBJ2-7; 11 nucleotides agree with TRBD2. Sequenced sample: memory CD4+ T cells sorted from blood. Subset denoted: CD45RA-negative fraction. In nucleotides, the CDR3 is TGTGCCAGCAGCGGACGTAGCGGGAGGGACTACGAGCAGTACTTC. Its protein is CASSGRSGRDYEQYF.